Below are 7 T cell receptor beta chains sequenced from a single sample in a study of CD8 T cells in ankylosing spondylitis (dated by TCRdb to about 2017). Their antigens are not known. The method behind the library was 5' RACE. Sequencing used an Illumina HiSeq 2500. TCRdb trimmed public reads at Q25 via fastp, called clones via MiXCR and kept in-frame beta chains. Rows matching on CDR3 protein sequence are summarized as one entry with the most common DNA and genes. The sample has more than 300,000 distinct CDR3 sequences on record, approximately 8.2% of them singletons. The ten largest make up more than 12% of the sample. What the study reported, not specific to this receptor: A TCR beta motif made up of under ten highly homologous amino acid variants appeared to be characteristic of blood from ankylosing spondylitis patients.

The specimen was blood, either unsorted or a sorted T cell fraction (not recorded which). These TCRs come from a male donor with ankylosing spondylitis.

Comment on this clonotype: Compared with germline, one end of the junction differs, possibly owing to a read error. The rearrangement links TRBV7-7 to TRBJ2-1; D could derive from TRBD1 or TRBD2 (5 bases each). The germline CDR1 and CDR2 sequences are SSHAT and FNYEAQ (reference sequence). The CDR3 covers 13 residues. CDR3 nucleotides: TGTGCTAGCAGCTTAGGGTCTGGGGGTGAGCAGTTCTTC. This translates into CASSLGSGGEQFF.

In its sample, this clonotype was seen a few times. The V call is TRBV7-9, the J call TRBJ1-4; D call uncertain. The V end was cut by 5 bases, the J end by 4 bases, with 17 bases between. The CDR3 is made up of 16 amino acids. Germline lookup yields CDR1 SEHNR and CDR2 FQNEAQ (reference sequence). CDR3 coding DNA: TGTGCCAGCAGCCCCGGCCTACACAACGATAATGAAAAACTGTTTTTT. Translated: CASSPGLHNDNEKLFF.

The V and J genes are TRBV3-1 and TRBJ2-7; 9 bases align to TRBD2. CDR1 is LGHDT and CDR2 is YNNKEL in the germline V gene (reference sequence). With 1 base clipped from V and 5 bases from J, the junction kept 3 bases outside the gene matches. The CDR3 loop spans 14 amino acids. The CDR3 protein is CASSQGQREDEQYF. Written as DNA, the CDR3 is TGTGCCAGCAGCCAAGGCCAGCGGGAGGACGAGCAGTACTTC.

This clonotype was counted between two and nine times. The gene calls are TRBV29-1 and TRBJ2-4; D is perhaps TRBD1 (6 bases). Trimming took off 4 bases at V and 7 bases at J, with 17 bases between the two ends. The CDR3 is 14 amino acids. Germline V lookup: CDR1 SQVTM, CDR2 ANQGSEA. The DNA of the CDR3 is TGCAGCGTTGCCAGGGGAAACGATGGGAACATTCAGTACTTC. Residues: CSVARGNDGNIQYF.

This clonotype was observed a handful of times. This chain connects TRBV11-2 to TRBJ2-1; D may be TRBD2 (6 bases). There are 15 residues in the CDR3. Per the germline V gene, CDR1 is SGHAT and CDR2 is FQNNGV. The germline V and J ends were trimmed by 8 bases and 0 bases, with 14 bases remaining between them. The CDR3 region has the DNA TGTGCCAGCCACGCCTGGGAGGTCTCCTACAATGAGCAGTTCTTC. This translates into CASHAWEVSYNEQFF. Variable domain in full (rest from reference TRBV11-2 and TRBJ2-1): EAGVAQSPRYKIIEKRQSVAFWCNPISGHATLYWYQQILGQGPKLLIQFQNNGVVDDSQLPKDRFSAERLKGVDSTLKIQPAKLEDSAVYLCASHAWEVSYNEQFFGPGTRLTVL.

The chain employs TRBV6-5 and TRBJ1-6; maybe TRBD1 (5 bases). Germline CDR1 is MNHEY and CDR2 is SVGAGI. Trimming removed 2 bases from V and 5 bases from J, with 13 bases in between. This CDR3 contains 16 residues. CDR3 nucleotide sequence: TGTGCCAGCAGTTACAGGAGACAGAGAGATAATTCACCCCTCCACTTT. Its protein product is CASSYRRQRDNSPLHF.

This clonotype was detected only a few times. The chain has TRBV27 and TRBJ2-3; D remains ambiguous. V gave up 5 bases and J gave up 0 bases, with 6 bases separating them. CDR1 MNHEY and CDR2 SMNVEV come from the germline V gene (reference sequence). This CDR3 contains 13 residues. CDR3 in amino acids: CASSTPSTDTQYF. In DNA form, the CDR3 reads TGTGCCAGCAGTACCCCTAGCACAGATACGCAGTATTTT.